These 14 T cell receptor beta chains were sequenced from one sample in a study of shared clonotypes between healthy human individuals (dated by TCRdb to 2018 to 2020). The method behind the library was the immunoSEQ multiplex PCR assay. In its TCRdb copy, this immuneACCESS table keeps in-frame sequences only and misses some clones. Where compared with another copy, unresolved V genes explain less than half of these, and the others have no known cause. For this sample the table gives approximately 720,000 clones, of which 72% were detected only once. The ten largest account for approximately 1.8% of the sample. Input material: memory CD4+ T cells sorted from blood. The cell subset or site label, read with the paper, signifies: CD45RA-negative fraction. The receptors stem from a woman aged 25 to 39 in good health.

The chain has TRBV6-1 and TRBJ2-1, with a possible D match to TRBD1 (5 bases). Between the trimmed V and J ends, which lost 7 bases and 3 bases, there was a span of 10 bases. This CDR3 contains 13 residues. Germline-derived CDR1 and CDR2 are MNHNS and SASEGT. CDR3 loop: CASKGHGYNEQFF. The CDR3 DNA reads TGTGCCAGCAAGGGGCATGGCTACAATGAGCAGTTCTTC.

Regarding this clone: Additional DNA sequences in this sample encode the identical CDR3. The rearrangement uses TRBV29-1 and TRBJ1-2, with D uncertain. This CDR3 comprises 9 residues. The germline V and J ends were trimmed by 3 bases and 7 bases, with 3 bases remaining between them. CDR1 SQVTM and CDR2 ANQGSEA come from the germline V gene. The CDR3 region is CSVEGGYTF. Written as DNA, the CDR3 is TGCAGCGTTGAGGGTGGCTACACCTTC.

This clone turned up a few times. The chain links TRBV7-2 to TRBJ1-1, with no clear D. V lost 5 bases and J 3 bases, leaving 10 bases between the germline ends. There are 13 residues in the CDR3. Germline V lookup: CDR1 SGHTA, CDR2 FQGNSA. As DNA, the CDR3 is TGTGCCAGCAGCACACAGTCGGACACTGAAGCTTTCTTT. Translation: CASSTQSDTEAFF.

Turning to this clone: The junction shows a germline mismatch at one end, possibly a read error. The rearrangement uses TRBV28 and TRBJ2-5; D perhaps matches TRBD1 (6 bases). The CDR3 consists of 14 residues. The V gene's germline CDR1 is MDHEN and CDR2 SYDVKM. The CDR3 region is CASRRRGTREAQYF. The DNA for the CDR3 is TGTGCCAGCAGACGAAGGGGGACCAGAGAGGCCCAGTACTTC.

Sample share makes this clone medium-sized. The chain employs TRBV18 and TRBJ1-1; unclear D gene. The V end lost 5 bases, the J end lost 7 bases, and 11 bases lay between the germline ends. The germline CDR1 and CDR2 sequences are KGHSH and LQKENI. The CDR3 has 12 residues. For the CDR3, the DNA is TGTGCCAGCTCAGGGCCCGGGATTGAAGCTTTCTTT. Translation gives CASSGPGIEAFF.

The V call is TRBV27, the J call TRBJ2-2, with D unclear. CDR3 length equals 12 residues. From germline, CDR1 is MNHEY and CDR2 SMNVEV (reference sequence). V was cut by 5 bases and J by 6 bases, with 7 bases left in between. This CDR3 is CASSITAGELFF. The CDR3 nucleotides are TGTGCCAGCAGTATTACAGCCGGGGAGCTGTTTTTT.

The gene calls are TRBV7-6 and TRBJ2-1, with D tentatively TRBD1 (7 bases). Per germline, CDR1 SGHVS and CDR2 FNYEAQ. Trimming left V 5 bases short and J 10 bases short, with 18 bases between. The CDR3 is 14 residues long. CDR3 nucleotide sequence: TGTGCCAGCAGCGCGGGACAGTGGGGATCGGAGCAGTTCTTC. The encoded protein is CASSAGQWGSEQFF.

The chain employs TRBV7-6 and TRBJ2-3, with 11 bases identical to TRBD2. CDR1 SGHVS and CDR2 FNYEAQ come from the germline V gene. V dropped 6 bases and J dropped 2; count of bases not matched to a gene: 7. The CDR3 runs to 16 residues. For the CDR3, the DNA is TGTGCCAGCAGTCCCGGGACTAGCGGTCACACAGATACGCAGTATTTT. Translation gives CASSPGTSGHTDTQYF. The whole variable domain, filled in from reference TRBV7-6 and TRBJ2-3, reads GAGVSQSPRYKVTKRGQDVALRCDPISGHVSLYWYRQALGQGPEFLTYFNYEAQQDKSGLPNDRFSAERPEGSISTLTIQRTEQRDSAMYRCASSPGTSGHTDTQYFGPGTRLTVL.

The chain joins TRBV18 to TRBJ2-3; 8 bases line up with TRBD2. Looked up from germline, CDR1 is KGHSH and CDR2 is LQKENI. J lost 2 bases, V lost 3 bases, and 4 bases had no gene match. The CDR3 is made up of 15 amino acids. This CDR3 reads CASSPRLANTDTQYF. The CDR3 nucleotides read TGTGCCAGCTCACCGCGACTAGCGAACACAGATACGCAGTATTTT.

This clone was counted once. V gene TRBV21-1 combines with J gene TRBJ2-7; the table gives TRBD1 as D, unverified against the DNA. TRBV21-1 is classified as a pseudogene. This CDR3 has 16 amino acids. CDR3 region: CASSKVAGEGSYEQYF. CDR3 DNA: TGTGCCAGCAGCAAAGTCGCAGGGGAAGGCTCCTACGAGCAGTACTTC.

The chain carries TRBV10-2 and TRBJ2-2; D not resolved. This CDR3 has 13 amino acids. V lost 0 bases, J lost 6 bases, and 5 bases lay in between. Germline values: CDR1 WSHSY, CDR2 SAAADI. CDR3 coding DNA: TGCGCCAGCAGTGAGTCGATGCCCGGGGAGCTGTTTTTT. Protein product: CASSESMPGELFF.

The chain employs TRBV9 and TRBJ1-4, with D uncertain. This CDR3 region has 14 residues. Germline V gene data show CDR1 as SGDLS and CDR2 as YYNGEE. Trimming removed 0 bases at V and 5 bases at J, with 8 bases between. The CDR3 coding sequence is TGTGCCAGCAGCGTAGTGGCCTCCAATGAAAAACTGTTTTTT. Protein product: CASSVVASNEKLFF.

The chain carries TRBV9 and TRBJ2-5; 11 nucleotides align to TRBD1. The assigned J gene may be wrong: the sequence end matches TRBJ2-7 better. Germline-derived CDR1 and CDR2 are SGDLS and YYNGEE. The CDR3 extends over 17 amino acids. CDR3 bases: TGTGCCAGCAGCGTAGGGGCCGGGACAGGGGGATCCTACGAGCAGTACTTC. Its protein product is CASSVGAGTGGSYEQYF.

This rearrangement joins TRBV9 to TRBJ1-1; 7 nucleotides line up with TRBD1. Germline lookup yields CDR1 SGDLS and CDR2 YYNGEE. The CDR3 has 15 amino acids. V lost 3 bases to trimming and J lost 2 bases; unmatched junction nucleotides: 7. CDR3 DNA: TGTGCCAGCAGCGCACTGGGACAGACTAACACTGAAGCTTTCTTT. This codes for CASSALGQTNTEAFF.